This T cell receptor beta chain was sequenced in a study of memory CD4+ T cells and cytomegalovirus serostatus. About the research overall: Healthy Belgian adult donors included roughly ten CMV-positive and 24 CMV-negative people.

V was pared by 3 bases and J by 6 bases, with 15 bases between. The CDR3 consists of 15 residues. Germline V CDR1 and CDR2: LNHDA, SQIVND (reference sequence). As for this clone: The target antigen is unknown.

Generated by immunoSEQ multiplex PCR, the TCRdb table keeps only in-frame clones and is missing some. The data show roughly 39,000 clones, over 65% seen once. Study-level findings and limits: CD4+ memory repertoires contained 67 of 164 reported CMV TCRbeta sequences.

The sort gate was single viable CD3+CD4+CD8-CD45RO+ cells for memory CD4+ T cells. The TCR originated in an adult in good health and CMV-seronegative. The chain couples TRBV19 to TRBJ1-5; TRBD1 is a possible D gene (6 bases). Sequenced material: memory CD4+ T cells from blood. This chain's CDR3 is CASSIPRGGGQPQHF. The DNA for the CDR3 is TGTGCCAGTAGTATCCCCAGGGGAGGGGGTCAGCCCCAGCATTTT. Full variable domain (remainder filled in from reference TRBV19 and TRBJ1-5): DGGITQSPKYLFRKEGQNVTLSCEQNLNHDAMYWYRQDPGQGLRLIYYSQIVNDFQKGDIAEGYSVSREKKESFPLTVTSAQKNPTAFYLCASSIPRGGGQPQHFGDGTRLSIL.